The rows below give T cell receptor beta chains drawn from one sample of a study of cytomegalovirus exposure and HLA in healthy donors. Sequenced by immunoSEQ multiplex PCR; TCRdb stores in-frame clones only, minus some. The sample contains 90,000 to 120,000 clones, under 85% of which appear only once. Material: PBMCs. Receptors originate from a male donor in good health and CMV-seronegative. Both conserved end residues are part of each CDR3. A D gene is named only where the DNA matches it firmly. Expanded clones get a size class; other rows say once, few or many, or leave the size out.

-,TRBD1,TRBV5-1,TRBJ1-2,TGCGCCAGCAAAATCGGACAGGGGTATTATGACTACACCTTC,CASKIGQGYYDYTF
-,TRBD2,TRBV6-5,TRBJ2-3,TGTGCCAGCAGTTACTCGGCTAGCGGAGATACGCAGTATTTT,CASSYSASGDTQYF
-,TRBD1,TRBV7-9,TRBJ2-1,TGTGCCAGCAGCTTAATGGCAGGGGGCAATGAGCAGTTCTTC,CASSLMAGGNEQFF
-,TRBD2,TRBV6-4,TRBJ2-1,TGTGCCAGCAGTAGTGGAGACGGGACTAGCGTAAATGAGCAGTTCTTC,CASSSGDGTSVNEQFF
once,TRBD1,TRBV6-1,TRBJ1-5,TGTGCCAGCAGCTCGGGGACAGGGAACAATCAGCCCCAGCATTTT,CASSSGTGNNQPQHF
-,TRBD1,TRBV5-1,TRBJ2-6,TGCGCCAGCAGCTTGGGGACAGGGGGCGCTGGGGCCAACGTCCTGACTTTC,CASSLGTGGAGANVLTF
-,-,TRBV27,TRBJ1-2,TGTGCCAGCAAACCCGATTACGGAACTACTAACTATGGCTACACCTTC,CASKPDYGTTNYGYTF
-,TRBD1,TRBV7-7,TRBJ2-7,TGTGCCAGCAGCTCGGGACAGAACTACGAGCAGTACTTC,CASSSGQNYEQYF
-,TRBD1,TRBV18,TRBJ1-2,TGTGCCAGCTCCCACGGACAGGAACCTAACTATGGCTACACCTTC,CASSHGQEPNYGYTF
few,TRBD1,TRBV11-2,TRBJ1-1,TGTGCCAGCAGCTTACTTTGGGACAGTGGGAACACTGAAGCTTTCTTT,CASSLLWDSGNTEAFF
once,-,TRBV29-1,TRBJ2-6,TGCAGCGTGCCCCCTAACAAGGGGTCTAACCTCTCTGGGGCCAACGTCCTGACTTTC,CSVPPNKGSNLSGANVLTF
-,-,TRBV19,TRBJ1-1,TGTGCCAGTAGTATATTGGGGGGAATGAACACTGAAGCTTTCTTT,CASSILGGMNTEAFF
-,-,TRBV5-1,TRBJ1-4,TGCGCCAGCAGCGACAAGTCAACTAATGAAAAACTGTTTTTT,CASSDKSTNEKLFF
-,TRBD2,TRBV11-1,TRBJ2-4,TGTGCCAGCAGCCCCCGGACCGGGGGGGACATTCAGTACTTC,CASSPRTGGDIQYF
few,-,TRBV30,TRBJ1-1,TGTGCCTGGAGTACGGGACTAACGAACACTGAAGCTTTCTTT,CAWSTGLTNTEAFF
-,TRBD1,TRBV28,TRBJ2-2,TGTGCCAGCAGGGGACAGGCGAACACCGGGGAGCTGTTTTTT,CASRGQANTGELFF
-,-,TRBV29-1,TRBJ1-1,TGCAGCGTCCAGCGGGCGAACACTGAAGCTTTCTTT,CSVQRANTEAFF
-,-,TRBV6-1,TRBJ2-7,TGTGCCAGCTTTGGGGCTACCTACGAGCAGTACTTC,CASFGATYEQYF
-,TRBD2,TRBV7-2,TRBJ2-1,TGTGCCAGCAGCCGGACTAGCGGGACCCTGCAGTTCTTC,CASSRTSGTLQFF
-,TRBD1,TRBV5-4,TRBJ2-7,TGTGCCAGCAGCTTGGGACAGGGGGCCTACGAGCAGTACTTC,CASSLGQGAYEQYF
-,TRBD1,TRBV4-1,TRBJ2-4,TGCGCCAGCAGCTCCCCCGGCAGGGGGAACATTCAGTACTTC,CASSSPGRGNIQYF
-,-,TRBV6-1,TRBJ1-1,TGTGCCAGCAGTGAAGTCAGGATGAACACTGAAGCTTTCTTT,CASSEVRMNTEAFF
-,TRBD2,TRBV19,TRBJ2-7,TGTGCCAGTAGTACTCACCCTCGGACTAGCGGTCTCATTTCCTACGAGCAGTACTTC,CASSTHPRTSGLISYEQYF
-,-,TRBV5-1,TRBJ1-1,TGCGCCAGCAGTTTAACAGGGATCGGCACTGAAGCTTTCTTT,CASSLTGIGTEAFF
-,-,TRBV25-1,TRBJ2-7,TGTGCCAGCAGGGAGGGAGACGGATCCCCCTACTACGAGCAGTACTTC,CASREGDGSPYYEQYF
-,-,TRBV7-9,TRBJ2-7,TGTGCCAGCAGCCGAGATATTGCGGGGAGCTCCTACGAGCAGTACTTC,CASSRDIAGSSYEQYF
-,TRBD1,TRBV18,TRBJ2-7,TGTGCCAGCTCTCGAACCGGGACAGGGAGTTCCTACGAGCAGTACTTC,CASSRTGTGSSYEQYF
-,-,TRBV7-9,TRBJ2-5,TGTGCCAGCAGCTTAGGGGTGGGGGCTCAAGAGACCCAGTACTTC,CASSLGVGAQETQYF
-,TRBD2,TRBV19,TRBJ2-3,TGTGCCAGTACTAGCGGGTACCGCACAGATACGCAGTATTTT,CASTSGYRTDTQYF
once,-,TRBV29-1,TRBJ1-1,TGCAGCGCCCGACTCAGGGCGGACACGAACACTGAAGCTTTCTTT,CSARLRADTNTEAFF
-,-,TRBV29-1,TRBJ2-1,TGCAGCGTTGAATCGGGGAGCTCCTACAATGAGCAGTTCTTC,CSVESGSSYNEQFF
-,-,TRBV4-2,TRBJ2-2,TGTGCCAGCAGCCAAGCGTTTATCGGGGAGCTGTTTTTT,CASSQAFIGELFF
-,TRBD1,TRBV7-2,TRBJ2-5,TGTGCCAGCAGCTTAGGGGGGACAGGGGGATTAGAGACCCAGTACTTC,CASSLGGTGGLETQYF
-,-,TRBV5-6,TRBJ2-3,TGTGCCAGCAGCTTACCGGGGACAGATACGCAGTATTTT,CASSLPGTDTQYF
-,TRBD1,TRBV7-9,TRBJ2-7,TGTGCCAGCAGCTCCACAGACGGACAGGCATACGAGCAGTACTTC,CASSSTDGQAYEQYF
-,TRBD1,TRBV27,TRBJ2-3,TGTGCCAGCAGTCCATACAGGGGGGGCACAGATACGCAGTATTTT,CASSPYRGGTDTQYF
-,-,TRBV5-1,TRBJ2-5,TGCGCCAGCAGCTTGGGAGGCGCCGGGAACGGAGAGACCCAGTACTTC,CASSLGGAGNGETQYF
-,-,TRBV28,TRBJ1-2,TGTGCCAGCAGTTTATCACACAGTAACTATGGCTACACCTTC,CASSLSHSNYGYTF
once,-,TRBV27,TRBJ2-7,TGTGCCAGCAGTTTAGACAGGTTAACCACCTACGAGCAGTACTTC,CASSLDRLTTYEQYF
-,TRBD2,TRBV27,TRBJ2-3,TGTGCCAGCAACTCCGAATCTCAGGGACTAGCGAGACGGGATACGCAGTATTTT,CASNSESQGLARRDTQYF
-,-,TRBV5-5,TRBJ2-3,TGTGCCAGCAGCCTTCAACACGGGATCACAGATACGCAGTATTTT,CASSLQHGITDTQYF
once,-,TRBV18,TRBJ1-2,TGTGCCAGCTCACCCCTAGACGGAGCTGGCTACACCTTC,CASSPLDGAGYTF
-,TRBD1,TRBV6-1,TRBJ1-6,TGTGCCAGCAGTTGGACAGGGAGGGACTCACCCCTCCACTTT,CASSWTGRDSPLHF
-,TRBD1,TRBV6-1,TRBJ1-5,TGTGCCAGTCGTGCGACAGGGTTGGGGCAGCCCCAGCATTTT,CASRATGLGQPQHF
-,TRBD2,TRBV15,TRBJ2-7,TGTGCCACCAGCAGAGTGACTAGCGGGAGTTACGAGCAGTACTTC,CATSRVTSGSYEQYF
-,TRBD2,TRBV5-4,TRBJ2-5,TGTGCCAGCACCTGGGGGTGGGGGGGGACAGAGACCCAGTACTTC,CASTWGWGGTETQYF
-,TRBD2,TRBV10-2,TRBJ2-7,TGCGCCAGCACCTCTAGCGGGAGACACTCCTACGAGCAGTACTTC,CASTSSGRHSYEQYF
-,-,TRBV7-9,TRBJ2-4,TGTGCCAGCAGCGCAAAAAACCCAGGGTTGGCCAAAAACATTCAGTACTTC,CASSAKNPGLAKNIQYF
-,TRBD2,TRBV29-1,TRBJ2-5,TGCAGCGTTGGGACCCTGGGCGGGAGGGGGGCAATGGCCCAGTACTTC,CSVGTLGGRGAMAQYF
-,-,TRBV10-3,TRBJ2-1,TGTGCCATCAGTGAGTCCGGACTAGTCCTCTCGCAGGGGGAGCAGTTCTTC,CAISESGLVLSQGEQFF
-,TRBD2,TRBV2,TRBJ2-7,TGTGCCAGCAGTACGGGACTAGCGTACGAGCAGTACTTC,CASSTGLAYEQYF
-,TRBD1,TRBV7-9,TRBJ2-1,TGTGCCAGCAAAGAGTCGGGGACAGCTTACAATGAGCAGTTCTTC,CASKESGTAYNEQFF
-,-,TRBV6-5,TRBJ2-7,TGTGCCAGCAGTTCCCCCCGGGGTAAGAGTACTTACGAGCAGTACTTC,CASSSPRGKSTYEQYF
-,TRBD2,TRBV10-3,TRBJ2-3,TGTGCCATCAGTGACCTCGGGACTAGAACAGATACGCAGTATTTT,CAISDLGTRTDTQYF
few,-,TRBV9,TRBJ2-7,TGTGCCAGCAGCAAAGGAGGGGCGGGCTACGAGCAGTACTTC,CASSKGGAGYEQYF
-,-,TRBV21-1,TRBJ2-2,TGTGCCAGCAGCAAACGATTTTCGGCGCTGACTAGCGGGAGTTCCAGAAAAATTACCGGGGAGCTGTTTTTT,CASSKRFSALTSGSSRKITGELFF
-,-,TRBV27,TRBJ1-2,TGTGCCAGCAGCCAAAACGGGGGGTCTCAAGGCTACACCTTC,CASSQNGGSQGYTF
-,TRBD2,TRBV29-1,TRBJ2-3,TGCAGCGTTGGGGGAGTGGGACTAGCGGGCCAGTTCACAGATACGCAGTATTTT,CSVGGVGLAGQFTDTQYF